The sample holds a few counts of the clone carrying this T cell receptor (beta chain). The germline V gene encodes CDR1 MNHNY and CDR2 SVGAGI (reference sequence). The CDR3 is 13 residues long. J lost 8 bases, V lost 6 bases, and 6 bases had no gene match. The source of the sample is a study of PD-L1 blockade in urothelial cancer. The repertoire was sequenced with immunoSEQ multiplex PCR; TCRdb's copy has only in-frame clones and lacks some. The sample contains tens of thousands of clones, roughly 80% of which appear only once. This TCR derives from a man in his 70s with urothelial cancer. The material was PBMCs, obtained around atezolizumab (anti-PD-L1) treatment. The chain links TRBV6-6 to TRBJ2-1, with 8 bases lining up with TRBD2. The CDR3 nucleotides read TGTGCCAGCAGAACCGGGGGGGATCATGAGCAGTTCTTC. Amino acids: CASRTGGDHEQFF.